One and the same sample provided the 23 T cell receptor beta chains below, sequenced in a study of cytomegalovirus exposure and HLA in healthy donors. PCR was performed using 60 Vbeta and 13 Jbeta primers. Sequencing was performed with immunoSEQ multiplex PCR; in TCRdb, only in-frame clones are kept and a portion is missing. This table holds over 200,000 clones, roughly 87% found once. Input material: PBMCs. Source of these receptors: a man aged 35 to 55 in good health and CMV-seropositive.

The V gene is TRBV7-9, the J gene TRBJ1-1, with TRBD1 identical over 8 bases. CDR1 and CDR2 (germline): SEHNR, FQNEAQ (reference sequence). Losses at the gene ends were 2 bases for V and 0 bases for J; bases not matched to a gene: 5. The CDR3 runs to 16 residues. CDR3 sequence (DNA): TGTGCCAGCAGCTTAACAGGGGGAGCCATGAACACTGAAGCTTTCTTT. Protein: CASSLTGGAMNTEAFF. Looking up the rest from reference TRBV7-9 and TRBJ1-1 gives the full variable domain: DTGVSQNPRHKITKRGQNVTFRCDPISEHNRLYWYRQTLGQGPEFLTYFQNEAQLEKSRLLSDRFSAERPKGSFSTLEIQRTEQGDSAMYLCASSLTGGAMNTEAFFGQGTRLTVV.

V and J are TRBV27 and TRBJ1-5; 9 nucleotides align to TRBD1. V was pared by 5 bases and J by 7 bases, with 12 bases of the junction left unmatched. The CDR3 totals 16 residues. CDR1 MNHEY and CDR2 SMNVEV come from the germline V gene (reference sequence). CDR3 sequence reads: CASSPNGQGTRQPQHF. The CDR3 DNA reads TGTGCCAGCAGTCCCAACGGACAGGGGACTCGACAGCCCCAGCATTTT.

The rearrangement joins TRBV5-4 to TRBJ1-2, with 8 bases matching TRBD1. Germline assignment: CDR1 SGHNT and CDR2 YYREEE (reference sequence). J gave up 8 bases and V 0 bases, and 9 bases lay outside the gene matches. The CDR3 is 15 residues long. CDR3 loop: CASSLAGQGGLGYTF. CDR3 nucleotides: TGTGCCAGCAGCTTGGCCGGACAGGGAGGATTGGGCTACACCTTC.

The V and J genes are TRBV30 and TRBJ1-2; 7 bases are a match to TRBD1. There are 14 residues in the CDR3. Germline-derived CDR1 and CDR2 are GTSNPN and SVGIG (reference sequence). The V and J ends lost 5 bases and 4 bases, in that order; junction bases with no gene match: 10. CDR3 bases: TGTGCCTGGGAACAAGACAGGGCAATCTATGGCTACACCTTC. Protein sequence: CAWEQDRAIYGYTF.

DNA for the CDR3: TGTGCCAGTCTTTCCGGGACAGGGGGGTGGAATGAGCAGTTCTTC. Protein product: CASLSGTGGWNEQFF. The rearrangement links TRBV19 to TRBJ2-1; 11 bases line up with TRBD1. From germline, CDR1 is LNHDA and CDR2 SQIVND (reference sequence). The CDR3 covers 15 residues. J lost 7 bases, V lost 8 bases, and 10 bases had no gene match.

This clone was counted a single time. The V and J genes are TRBV29-1 and TRBJ1-2, with unresolved D. V was pared by 4 bases and J by 6 bases, with 9 bases between. CDR3 length equals 11 residues. Germline V gene data show CDR1 as SQVTM and CDR2 as ANQGSEA. Written as DNA, the CDR3 is TGCAGCGTTGCAACGAGCCATGGCTACACCTTC. Translated, it gives CSVATSHGYTF. Together with reference TRBV29-1 and TRBJ1-2, the CDR3 gives the full variable domain: SAVISQKPSRDICQRGTSLTIQCQVDSQVTMMFWYRQQPGQSLTLIATANQGSEATYESGFVIDKFPISRPNLTFSTLTVSNMSPEDSSIYLCSVATSHGYTFGSGTRLTVV.

V and J are TRBV11-2 and TRBJ1-5, with 11 bases lining up with TRBD1. Trimming cost V 6 bases and J 7 bases; bases outside gene matches: 11. CDR3 length: 16 residues. Germline V gene lookup returns CDR1 SGHAT and CDR2 FQNNGV. The CDR3 reads CASSSEGQGVVQPQHF. DNA of the CDR3: TGTGCCAGCAGTTCAGAGGGACAGGGGGTTGTACAGCCCCAGCATTTT.

The count of this clone is one. CDR3 region: CASSQNGPYEQYF. The CDR3 DNA sequence: TGTGCCAGCAGTCAAAATGGGCCCTACGAGCAGTACTTC. The genes are TRBV6-5 and TRBJ2-7; no clear D gene. The germline V gene encodes CDR1 MNHEY and CDR2 SVGAGI. The CDR3 consists of 13 residues. V was clipped by 5 bases and J by 2 bases, with 10 bases between them.

This clone was recorded a few times. The chain carries TRBV7-8 and TRBJ1-5; 7 bases line up with TRBD1. The ends lost 1 base at V and 4 bases at J; junction bases unmatched: 4. CDR1 is SGHVS and CDR2 is FQNEAQ in the germline V gene. CDR3 length: 15 residues. CDR3 DNA: TGTGCCAGCAGCTTAGTTACAGGGGTTAATCAGCCCCAGCATTTT. Residues: CASSLVTGVNQPQHF.

The chain links TRBV29-1 to TRBJ2-1, with 8 bases that match TRBD2. The germline CDR1 and CDR2 sequences are SQVTM and ANQGSEA. J was trimmed by 0 bases and V by 3 bases; bases with no gene match: 10. This CDR3 is built from 17 residues. CDR3 sequence: CSVDLAGRSFSYNEQFF. The CDR3 DNA is TGCAGCGTTGATTTAGCGGGACGCTCCTTCTCCTACAATGAGCAGTTCTTC.

The V call is TRBV2, the J call TRBJ2-1; D unclear. Trimming shortened V by 5 bases and J by 0 bases, and 8 bases separated the two germline ends. The CDR3 loop spans 14 amino acids. Germline assignment: CDR1 SNHLY and CDR2 FYNNEI. The DNA for the CDR3 is TGTGCCAGCAGTCTCCTGAGCTCCTACAATGAGCAGTTCTTC. The encoded protein is CASSLLSSYNEQFF.

The V and J genes are TRBV28 and TRBJ1-2; TRBD1 agrees at 8 bases. From germline, CDR1 is MDHEN and CDR2 SYDVKM. The CDR3 length is 15 residues. J was trimmed by 4 bases and V by 5 bases; bases with no gene match: 9. In DNA form, the CDR3 reads TGTGCCAGCAGTCCGCGGGACAGGCACGCCTATGGCTACACCTTC. Translation gives CASSPRDRHAYGYTF.

V and J are TRBV27 and TRBJ2-7, with D tentatively TRBD2 (5 bases). The V and J ends lost 11 bases and 3 bases respectively, with 17 bases between them. Germline lookup yields CDR1 MNHEY and CDR2 SMNVEV (reference sequence). CDR3 length: 13 residues. The CDR3 DNA reads as TGTGCCTCCCGCCCTGGGGAGAACTACGAGCAGTACTTC. It encodes CASRPGENYEQYF.

The chain links TRBV6-1 to TRBJ2-7; 8 bases are shared with TRBD1. Germline lookup yields CDR1 MNHNS and CDR2 SASEGT. Germline trimming cut 5 bases from V and 4 bases from J; bases unmatched to any gene: 7. The CDR3 sequence is 14 residues long. CDR3 coding DNA: TGTGCCAGCAGTCCCGACAGGGGCCTGTACGAGCAGTACTTC. It yields the protein CASSPDRGLYEQYF.

This clone was observed a handful of times. V gene TRBV7-8 combines with J gene TRBJ2-5, with 13 bases matching TRBD2. CDR3 length: 13 amino acids. V shed 8 bases, J shed 5 bases, and the junction held 2 bases outside the gene matches. In germline, CDR1 is SGHVS, CDR2 FQNEAQ. The DNA of the CDR3 is TGTGCCAGCCGGACTAGCGGGAGTGAGACCCAGTACTTC. Protein product: CASRTSGSETQYF.

The chain employs TRBV27 and TRBJ1-5; 7 bases line up with TRBD1. This CDR3 has 15 amino acids. Germline values: CDR1 MNHEY, CDR2 SMNVEV (reference sequence). V gave up 7 bases and J gave up 3 bases; unmatched junction bases: 9. CDR3 sequence (DNA): TGTGCCAGCAAGACAAGGACAGGTTACAATCAGCCCCAGCATTTT. Translating it yields CASKTRTGYNQPQHF.

Concerning this clone itself: A read error may produce the germline difference seen at one junction end. The sample holds other DNA sequences that translate to the same CDR3. The chain couples TRBV30 to TRBJ2-3; weak D call: TRBD1 (5 bases). CDR1 is GTSNPN and CDR2 is SVGIG in the germline V gene (reference sequence). This CDR3 is 14 amino acids long. CDR3 sequence reads: CAWRLGHSTDTQYF. In nucleotides, the CDR3 is TGCGCCTGGAGACTGGGGCATAGCACAGATACGCAGTATTTT. Combining the CDR3 with reference TRBV30 and TRBJ2-3 gives the whole variable domain SQTIHQWPATLVQPVGSPLSLECTVEGTSNPNLYWYRQAAGRGLQLLFYSVGIGQISSEVPQNLSASRPQDRQFILSSKKLLLSDSGFYLCAWRLGHSTDTQYFGPGTRLTVL.

The chain has TRBV7-2 and TRBJ1-4; D may be TRBD1 (5 bases). Germline-derived CDR1 and CDR2 are SGHTA and FQGNSA. V was cut by 0 bases and J by 4 bases, with 12 bases left in between. The CDR3 sequence is 16 residues long. Here the CDR3 reads CASSLARQGGNEKLFF. DNA for the CDR3: TGTGCCAGCAGCTTAGCGCGTCAGGGTGGTAATGAAAAACTGTTTTTT.

This clone has just a few counts. The V gene is TRBV5-6, the J gene TRBJ2-2; D call uncertain. The V end was cut by 1 base, the J end by 5 bases, with 6 bases between. Germline V lookup: CDR1 SGHDT, CDR2 YYEEEE. The length of the CDR3 is 13 residues. In DNA, the CDR3 is TGTGCCAGCAGCTTGACCAGAACCGGGGAGCTGTTTTTT. Translated: CASSLTRTGELFF.

This rearrangement joins TRBV2 to TRBJ2-1; 8 bases map to TRBD2. The CDR3 has 16 residues. The ends lost 1 base at V and 8 bases at J; junction bases unmatched: 10. Germline loops: CDR1 SNHLY, CDR2 FYNNEI. The chain's CDR3 is CASSEVETGGGDEQFF. CDR3 nucleotide sequence: TGTGCCAGCAGTGAAGTAGAAACGGGGGGGGGTGATGAGCAGTTCTTC.

The chain couples TRBV25-1 to TRBJ1-2, with 8 bases fitting TRBD1. CDR1 is MGHDK and CDR2 is SYGVNS in the germline V gene. J lost 3 bases, V lost 5 bases, and 2 bases had no gene match. The CDR3 totals 13 residues. The CDR3 DNA reads TGTGCCAGCAGTTTGGACAGGGACTATGGCTACACCTTC. It yields the protein CASSLDRDYGYTF.

There are a few counts of this clone. The chain carries TRBV11-2 and TRBJ1-1; 8 nucleotides agree with TRBD1. Germline trimming cut 5 bases from V and 6 bases from J; bases unmatched to any gene: 2. The CDR3 is made up of 12 amino acids. Germline values: CDR1 SGHAT, CDR2 FQNNGV. This chain's CDR3 is CASSLTGAEAFF. The CDR3, as DNA: TGTGCCAGCAGCCTGACAGGGGCTGAAGCTTTCTTT.

The chain carries TRBV9 and TRBJ2-1, with unresolved D. With 0 bases removed from V and 0 bases from J, the gap between germline ends came to 10 bases. Germline CDR1 SGDLS, CDR2 YYNGEE. CDR3 length: 16 amino acids. The DNA of the CDR3 is TGTGCCAGCAGCGTAGGTGAAGCTATCTCCTACAATGAGCAGTTCTTC. Its protein is CASSVGEAISYNEQFF.